This T cell receptor beta chain was captured in a study of spatial heterogeneity in lung cancer. Study at large: Alpha-chain detections were consistently fewer than beta-chain detections among the sequences.

Time point: sample taken at primary tumor resection. Around 70 TRACERx patients with early, untreated non-small cell lung cancer donated samples. This clonotype rates as medium-sized. Every TCR cDNA molecule bore a unique molecular identifier. Each CDR3 protein is one row after TCRdb ran MiXCR on the 5' RACE reads. The profile shows approximately 5,200 distinct CDR3 sequences, 2.9% of them singletons. The sequence came from a male donor with early-stage non-small cell lung cancer. Sequences were derived from normal lung tissue next to the tumor, sampled at surgery.

The CDR3 bases are TGCAGTGCTAGAGAGGGGACAGTGGAGACCTATAATTCACCCCTCCACTTT. Its translation is CSAREGTVETYNSPLHF. This chain joins TRBV20-1 and TRBJ1-6, with 7 bases lining up with TRBD1. V was clipped by 0 bases and J by 2 bases; unmatched bases: 7. Per germline, CDR1 DFQATT and CDR2 SNEGSKA (reference sequence). The CDR3 runs 17 residues.